This T cell receptor (beta chain) was sequenced for a study of monozygotic twins with cystic fibrosis. There are 13 residues in the CDR3. Germline V gene sequence: CDR1 MNHEY, CDR2 SMNVEV (reference sequence). Trimming stripped 2 bases from V and 5 bases from J, with 9 bases between. Sequenced by immunoSEQ multiplex PCR; TCRdb stores in-frame clones only, minus some. The data hold about 20,000 clones, with around nine tenths observed a single time. A few counts support this clone. Its antigen is as yet unknown. The study's findings and limits: No link emerged between shared CDR3 counts and age, concordance or severity.

This TCR derives from a woman aged 30 to 39 with cystic fibrosis. Material for sequencing was blood. The J gene is TRBJ2-5, the V gene TRBV27; D not resolved. CDR3 bases: TGTGCCAGCAGTTTAGGCGGTCCGGAGACCCAGTACTTC. Protein: CASSLGGPETQYF.